Below are 8 T cell receptor beta chains sequenced from a single sample in a study of glioma-infiltrating T cells. TCR alpha and beta CDR3 regions were amplified from RNA using iRepertoire nested multiplex PCR. One entry per CDR3 protein, called by TCRdb with MiXCR from the multiplex PCR reads. The sample carries 300,000 to 450,000 distinct CDR3 sequences, 41% recorded once. Sequenced: glioma tissue, nonneoplastic brain tissue, or PBMCs (not recorded which). These receptors came from a human donor with low-grade glioma or glioblastoma, undergoing nonglioma brain surgery, or in good health (not recorded which).

This clonotype showed up many times. The chain employs TRBV6-5 and TRBJ2-7, with 11 positions matching TRBD1. Germline CDR1 reads MNHEY; CDR2 reads SVGAGI. V trimming: 2 bases; J trimming: 4 bases; junction bases outside the gene matches: 7. This CDR3 has 16 amino acids. The CDR3 region is CASSYLPGQGGYEQYF. CDR3 in DNA: TGTGCCAGCAGTTACCTACCGGGACAGGGGGGGTACGAGCAGTACTTC.

This clonotype was recorded at least ten times. The V call is TRBV28, the J call TRBJ1-2, with 7 bases matching TRBD1. With V trimmed by 2 bases and J by 7 bases, 4 bases remained unmatched. The germline V gene has CDR1 MDHEN and CDR2 SYDVKM. CDR3 length: 13 residues. The DNA for the CDR3 is TGTGCCAGCAGTTTAAGACAGGGCCGTGGCTACACCTTC. It encodes CASSLRQGRGYTF.

Many counts were recorded for this clonotype. The rearrangement uses TRBV6-2 or TRBV6-3 and TRBJ2-1; D is undetermined. CDR1 and CDR2 (germline): MNHEY, SVGEGT. Trimming took 2 bases from V and 4 from J, leaving 6 bases between them. CDR3 size: 13 residues. The CDR3 sequence: CASSYVEYNEQFF. The CDR3 nucleotides read TGTGCCAGCAGTTACGTTGAATACAATGAGCAGTTCTTC.

This sequence joins TRBV20-1 and TRBJ2-1; D may be TRBD2 (6 bases). The ends were cut back, 3 bases at V and 3 bases at J, with 9 bases in the middle. Germline V gives CDR1 DFQATT, CDR2 SNEGSKA (reference sequence). The CDR3 contains 13 residues. The CDR3 bases are TGCAGTGCTAGCGGGAGCGTCTACAATGAGCAGTTCTTC. Its translation is CSASGSVYNEQFF.

A remark on this clonotype: At one end the junction does not follow the germline gene, possibly because of a read error. The chain is built from TRBV7-2 and TRBJ1-5; a possible D gene is TRBD1 (5 bases). From germline, CDR1 is SGHTA and CDR2 FQGNSA. The CDR3 sequence is 15 residues long. CDR3 amino acids: CASSLVADTNKPQHF. CDR3 nucleotide sequence: TGTGCCAGCAGCTTAGTCGCGGACACCAATAAGCCCCAGCATTTT. The full variable domain, rest sourced from reference TRBV7-2 and TRBJ1-5, is GAGVSQSPSNKVTEKGKDVELRCDPISGHTALYWYRQSLGQGLEFLIYFQGNSAPDKSGLPSDRFSAERTGGSVSTLTIQRTQQEDSAVYLCASSLVADTNKPQHFGDGTRLSIL.

In regard to this clonotype: Because the CDR3 is missing its conserved closing phenylalanine or tryptophan, this is likely a read error. The chain joins TRBV7-2 to TRBJ2-4; maybe TRBD2 (5 bases). Germline V gene sequence: CDR1 SGHTA, CDR2 FQGNSA. The CDR3 loop spans 13 amino acids. V lost 0 bases to trimming and J lost 9 bases, with 9 bases between them. The CDR3 DNA is TGTGCCAGCAGCTTAGCAGGAGGAGGCATTCAGTACTCC. It yields the protein CASSLAGGGIQYS.

To note about this clonotype: In this CDR3 the conserved last residue, phenylalanine or tryptophan, is missing, so a read error is likely. V and J are TRBV25-1 and TRBJ2-3, with 8 bases lining up with TRBD1. The CDR3 has 16 amino acids. V lost 1 base to trimming and J lost 2 bases; unmatched junction nucleotides: 5. Germline V gives CDR1 MGHDK, CDR2 SYGVNS. The CDR3 sequence: CASSEWGTGYTDTQYL. The CDR3 bases are TGTGCCAGCAGTGAATGGGGGACAGGATACACAGATACGCAGTATCTT.

The chain has TRBV6-5 and TRBJ1-5; 7 bases fit TRBD1. Germline assignment: CDR1 MNHEY and CDR2 SVGAGI. The CDR3 consists of 14 residues. The V and J ends lost 2 bases and 9 bases, in that order; junction bases with no gene match: 7. In DNA, the CDR3 is TGTGCCAGCAGTTACCGGGACAGACGGGGGCCCCAGCATTTT. It specifies CASSYRDRRGPQHF.